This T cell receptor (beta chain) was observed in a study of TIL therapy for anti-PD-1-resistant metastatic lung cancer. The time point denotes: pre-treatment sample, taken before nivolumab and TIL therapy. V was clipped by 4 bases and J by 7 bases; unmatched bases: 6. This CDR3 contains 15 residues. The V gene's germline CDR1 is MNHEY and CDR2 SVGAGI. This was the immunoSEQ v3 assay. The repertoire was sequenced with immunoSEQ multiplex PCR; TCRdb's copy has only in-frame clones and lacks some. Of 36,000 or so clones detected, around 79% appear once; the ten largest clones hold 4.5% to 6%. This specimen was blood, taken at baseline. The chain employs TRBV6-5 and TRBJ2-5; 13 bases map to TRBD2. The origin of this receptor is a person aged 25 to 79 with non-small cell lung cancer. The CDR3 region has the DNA TGTGCCAGCAGTTCGGGACTAGCGGGGTTTGTGACCCAGTACTTC. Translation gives CASSSGLAGFVTQYF.